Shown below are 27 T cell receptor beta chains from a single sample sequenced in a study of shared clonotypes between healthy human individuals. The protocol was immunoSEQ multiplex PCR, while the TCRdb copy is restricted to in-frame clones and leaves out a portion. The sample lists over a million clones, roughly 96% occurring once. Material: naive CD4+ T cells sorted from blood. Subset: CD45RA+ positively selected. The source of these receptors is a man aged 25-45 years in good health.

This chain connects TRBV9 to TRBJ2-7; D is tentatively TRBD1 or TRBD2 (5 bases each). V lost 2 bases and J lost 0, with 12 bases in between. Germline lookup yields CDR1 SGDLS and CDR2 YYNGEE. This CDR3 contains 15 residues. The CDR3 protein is CASSVGTEGSYEQYF. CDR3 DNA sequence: TGTGCCAGCAGCGTGGGGACCGAGGGCTCCTACGAGCAGTACTTC.

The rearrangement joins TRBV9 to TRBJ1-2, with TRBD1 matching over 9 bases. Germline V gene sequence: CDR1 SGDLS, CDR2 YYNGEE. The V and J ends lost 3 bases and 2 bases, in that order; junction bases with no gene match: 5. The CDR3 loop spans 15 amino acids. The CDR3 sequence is CASSARGQGNYGYTF. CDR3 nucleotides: TGTGCCAGCAGCGCAAGGGGACAGGGAAACTATGGCTACACCTTC.

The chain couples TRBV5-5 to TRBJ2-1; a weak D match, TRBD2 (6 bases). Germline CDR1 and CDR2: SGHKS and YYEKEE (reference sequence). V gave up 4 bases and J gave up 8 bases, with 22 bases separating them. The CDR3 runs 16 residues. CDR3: CASSPSIGRGSHEQFF. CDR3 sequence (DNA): TGTGCCAGCAGCCCTAGCATCGGGAGAGGGTCCCATGAGCAGTTCTTC.

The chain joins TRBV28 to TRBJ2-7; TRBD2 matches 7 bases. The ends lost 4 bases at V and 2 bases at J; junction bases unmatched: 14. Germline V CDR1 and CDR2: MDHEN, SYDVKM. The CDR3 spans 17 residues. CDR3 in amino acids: CASSSNSGDQKPYEQYF. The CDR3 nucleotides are TGTGCCAGCAGTTCCAACAGCGGGGACCAAAAACCCTACGAGCAGTACTTC.

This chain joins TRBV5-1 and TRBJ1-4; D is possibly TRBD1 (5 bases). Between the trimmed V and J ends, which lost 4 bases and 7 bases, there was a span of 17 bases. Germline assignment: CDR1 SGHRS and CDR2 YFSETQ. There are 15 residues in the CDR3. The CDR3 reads CASSLEAGWAEKLFF. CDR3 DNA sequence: TGCGCCAGCAGCCTTGAGGCAGGGTGGGCTGAAAAACTGTTTTTT.

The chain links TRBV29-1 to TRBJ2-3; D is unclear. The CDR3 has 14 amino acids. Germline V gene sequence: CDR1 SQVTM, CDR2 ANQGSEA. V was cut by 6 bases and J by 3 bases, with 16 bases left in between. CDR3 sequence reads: CSVRSAGLTDTQYF. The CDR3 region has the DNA TGCAGCGTCAGATCGGCTGGGCTAACAGATACGCAGTATTTT.

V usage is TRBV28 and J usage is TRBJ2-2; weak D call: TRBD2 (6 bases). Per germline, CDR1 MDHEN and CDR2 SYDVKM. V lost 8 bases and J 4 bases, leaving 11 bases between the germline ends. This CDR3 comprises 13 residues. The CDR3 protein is CASRDSITGELFF. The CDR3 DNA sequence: TGTGCCAGCCGGGACTCTATCACCGGGGAGCTGTTTTTT.

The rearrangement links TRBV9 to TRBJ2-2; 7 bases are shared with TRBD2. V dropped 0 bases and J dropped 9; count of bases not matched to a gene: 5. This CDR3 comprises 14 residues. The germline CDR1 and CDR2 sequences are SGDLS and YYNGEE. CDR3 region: CASSVVSSGRELFF. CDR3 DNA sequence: TGTGCCAGCAGCGTAGTATCTAGCGGACGGGAGCTGTTTTTT.

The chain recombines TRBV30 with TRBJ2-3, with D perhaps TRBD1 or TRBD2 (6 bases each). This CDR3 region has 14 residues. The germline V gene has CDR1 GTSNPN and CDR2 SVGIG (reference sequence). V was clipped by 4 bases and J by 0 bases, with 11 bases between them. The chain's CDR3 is CAWTRGVSTDTQYF. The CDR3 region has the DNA TGTGCCTGGACGAGGGGGGTGAGCACAGATACGCAGTATTTT.

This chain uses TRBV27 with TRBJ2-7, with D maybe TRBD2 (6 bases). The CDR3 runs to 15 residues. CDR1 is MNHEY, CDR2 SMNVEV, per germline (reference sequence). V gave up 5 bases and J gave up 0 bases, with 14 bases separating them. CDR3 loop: CASSPYRGSSYEQYF. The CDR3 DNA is TGTGCCAGCAGTCCTTACCGGGGGAGCTCCTACGAGCAGTACTTC.

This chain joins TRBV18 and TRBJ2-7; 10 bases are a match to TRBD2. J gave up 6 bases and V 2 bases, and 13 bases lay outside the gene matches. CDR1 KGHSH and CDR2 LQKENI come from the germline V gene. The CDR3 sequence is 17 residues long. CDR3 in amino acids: CASSPNTSGMRVREQYF. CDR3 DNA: TGTGCCAGCTCACCAAACACTAGCGGGATGCGGGTCCGCGAGCAGTACTTC.

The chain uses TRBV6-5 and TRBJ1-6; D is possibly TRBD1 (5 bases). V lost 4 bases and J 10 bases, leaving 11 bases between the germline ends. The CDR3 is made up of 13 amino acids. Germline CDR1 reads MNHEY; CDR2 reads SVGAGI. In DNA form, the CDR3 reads TGTGCCAGCAGTTGGAAGGGGCGATCACCCCTCCACTTT. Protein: CASSWKGRSPLHF.

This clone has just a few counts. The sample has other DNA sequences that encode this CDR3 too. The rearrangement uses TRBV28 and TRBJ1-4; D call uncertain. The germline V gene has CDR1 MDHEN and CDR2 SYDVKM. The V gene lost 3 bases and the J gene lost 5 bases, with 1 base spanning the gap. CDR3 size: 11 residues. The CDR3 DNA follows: TGTGCCAGCAGTTTGAATGAAAAACTGTTTTTT. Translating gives CASSLNEKLFF.

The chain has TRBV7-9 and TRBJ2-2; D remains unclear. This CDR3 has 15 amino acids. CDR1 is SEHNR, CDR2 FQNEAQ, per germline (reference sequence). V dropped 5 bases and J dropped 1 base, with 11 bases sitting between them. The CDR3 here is CASSPISGNTGELFF. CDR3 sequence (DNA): TGTGCCAGCAGCCCAATCTCGGGGAACACCGGGGAGCTGTTTTTT.

The CDR3 loop is CASSLMHSNQPQHF. The CDR3 region has the DNA TGTGCCAGCAGCTTGATGCACAGTAATCAGCCCCAGCATTTT. V and J are TRBV5-6 and TRBJ1-5, with D unresolved. This CDR3 region has 14 residues. CDR1 is SGHDT and CDR2 is YYEEEE in the germline V gene. Trimming pared 1 base from V and 4 bases from J, leaving 9 bases between.

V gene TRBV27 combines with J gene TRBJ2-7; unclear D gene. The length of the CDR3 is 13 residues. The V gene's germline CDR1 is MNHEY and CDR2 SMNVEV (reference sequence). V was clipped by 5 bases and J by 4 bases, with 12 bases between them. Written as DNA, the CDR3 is TGTGCCAGCAGTGAATTGACATCATACGAGCAGTACTTC. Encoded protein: CASSELTSYEQYF.

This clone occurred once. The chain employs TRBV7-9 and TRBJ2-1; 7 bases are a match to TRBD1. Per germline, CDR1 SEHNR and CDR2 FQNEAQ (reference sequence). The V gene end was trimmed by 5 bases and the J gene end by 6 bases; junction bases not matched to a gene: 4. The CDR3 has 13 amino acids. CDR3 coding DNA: TGTGCCAGCAGCGTCGGGACAGCCAATGAGCAGTTCTTC. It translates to CASSVGTANEQFF.

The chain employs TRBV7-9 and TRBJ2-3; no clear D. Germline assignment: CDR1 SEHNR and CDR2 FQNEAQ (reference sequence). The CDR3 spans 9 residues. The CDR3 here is CTHTDTQYF. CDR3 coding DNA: TGTACCCACACAGATACGCAGTATTTT.

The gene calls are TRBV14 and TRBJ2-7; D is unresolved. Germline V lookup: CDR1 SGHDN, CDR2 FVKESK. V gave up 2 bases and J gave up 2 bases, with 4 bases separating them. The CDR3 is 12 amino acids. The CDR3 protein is CASSQTPYEQYF. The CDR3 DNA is TGTGCCAGCAGCCAAACCCCCTACGAGCAGTACTTC.

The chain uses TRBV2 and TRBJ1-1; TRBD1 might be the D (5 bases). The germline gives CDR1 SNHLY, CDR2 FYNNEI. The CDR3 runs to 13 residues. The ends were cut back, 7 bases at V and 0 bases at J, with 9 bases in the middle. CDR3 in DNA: TGTGCCAGCATGGGGGAAGTGAACACTGAAGCTTTCTTT. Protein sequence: CASMGEVNTEAFF.

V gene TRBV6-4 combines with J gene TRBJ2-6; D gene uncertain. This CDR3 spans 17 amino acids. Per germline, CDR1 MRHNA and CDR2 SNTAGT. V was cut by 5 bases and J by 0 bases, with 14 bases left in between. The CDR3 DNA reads TGTGCCAGCAGTCCAGGCACTCAGAGCTCTGGGGCCAACGTCCTGACTTTC. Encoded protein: CASSPGTQSSGANVLTF.

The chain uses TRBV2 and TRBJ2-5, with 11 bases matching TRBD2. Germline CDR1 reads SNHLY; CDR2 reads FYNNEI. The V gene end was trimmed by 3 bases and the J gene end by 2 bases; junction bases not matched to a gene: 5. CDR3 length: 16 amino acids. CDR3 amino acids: CASSESSGRTQETQYF. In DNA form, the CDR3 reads TGTGCCAGCAGTGAGTCTAGCGGGAGGACGCAAGAGACCCAGTACTTC.

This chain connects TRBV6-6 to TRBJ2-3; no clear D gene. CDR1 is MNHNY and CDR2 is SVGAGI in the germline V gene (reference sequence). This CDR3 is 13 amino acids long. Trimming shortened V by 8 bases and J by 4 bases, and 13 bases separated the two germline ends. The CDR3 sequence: CASPGFNPDTQYF. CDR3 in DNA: TGTGCCAGCCCAGGTTTCAACCCAGATACGCAGTATTTT.

CDR3 in amino acids: CARSYRQGITTYNEQFF. The CDR3 DNA reads TGTGCCAGAAGCTACAGACAGGGAATAACCACCTACAATGAGCAGTTCTTC. V is TRBV5-3 and J is TRBJ2-1, with 7 bases matching TRBD1. TRBV5-3 counts as an open reading frame of uncertain function. V dropped 3 bases and J dropped 2; count of bases not matched to a gene: 11. The CDR3 consists of 17 residues.

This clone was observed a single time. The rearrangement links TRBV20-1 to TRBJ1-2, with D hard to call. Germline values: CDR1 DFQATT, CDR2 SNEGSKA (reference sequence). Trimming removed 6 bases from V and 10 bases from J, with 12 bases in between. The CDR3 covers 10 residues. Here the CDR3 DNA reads TGCAGTGCGGCTGCCGTCCACTACACCTTC. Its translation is CSAAAVHYTF.

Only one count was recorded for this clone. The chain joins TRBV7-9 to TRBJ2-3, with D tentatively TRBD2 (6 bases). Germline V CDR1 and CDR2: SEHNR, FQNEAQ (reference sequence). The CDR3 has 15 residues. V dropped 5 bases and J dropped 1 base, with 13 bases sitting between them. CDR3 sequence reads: CASSPTSRRTDTQYF. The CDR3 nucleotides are TGTGCCAGCAGCCCCACTAGCAGACGCACAGATACGCAGTATTTT. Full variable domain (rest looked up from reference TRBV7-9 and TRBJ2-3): DTGVSQNPRHKITKRGQNVTFRCDPISEHNRLYWYRQTLGQGPEFLTYFQNEAQLEKSRLLSDRFSAERPKGSFSTLEIQRTEQGDSAMYLCASSPTSRRTDTQYFGPGTRLTVL.

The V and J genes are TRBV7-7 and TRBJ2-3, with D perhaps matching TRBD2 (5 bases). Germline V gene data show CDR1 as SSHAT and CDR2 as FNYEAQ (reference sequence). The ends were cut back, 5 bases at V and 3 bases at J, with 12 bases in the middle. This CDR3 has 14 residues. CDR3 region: CASSPTGWTDTQYF. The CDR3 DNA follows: TGTGCCAGCAGCCCCACGGGGTGGACAGATACGCAGTATTTT.